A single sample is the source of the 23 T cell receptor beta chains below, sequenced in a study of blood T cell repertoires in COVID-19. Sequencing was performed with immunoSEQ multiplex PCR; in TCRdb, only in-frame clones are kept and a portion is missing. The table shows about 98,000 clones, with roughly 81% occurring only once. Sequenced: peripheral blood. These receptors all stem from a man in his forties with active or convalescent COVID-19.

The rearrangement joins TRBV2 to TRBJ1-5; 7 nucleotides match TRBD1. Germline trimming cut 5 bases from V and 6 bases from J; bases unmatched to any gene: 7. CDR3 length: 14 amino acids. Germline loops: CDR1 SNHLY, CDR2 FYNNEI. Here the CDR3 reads CASSPRQGLQPQHF. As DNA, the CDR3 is TGTGCCAGCAGTCCTCGACAGGGCCTTCAGCCCCAGCATTTT.

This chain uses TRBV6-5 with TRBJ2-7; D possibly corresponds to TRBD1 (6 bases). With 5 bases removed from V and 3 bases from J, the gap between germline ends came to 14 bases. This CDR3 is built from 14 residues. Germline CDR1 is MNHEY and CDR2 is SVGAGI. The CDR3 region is CASSKRTAHYEQYF. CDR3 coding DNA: TGTGCCAGCAGTAAACGGACAGCCCACTACGAGCAGTACTTC.

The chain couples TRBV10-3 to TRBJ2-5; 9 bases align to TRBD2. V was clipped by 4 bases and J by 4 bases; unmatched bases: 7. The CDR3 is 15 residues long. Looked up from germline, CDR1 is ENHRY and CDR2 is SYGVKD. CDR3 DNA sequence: TGTGCCATCAGTGGAGGCGGGGGGGCCGGAGAGACCCAGTACTTC. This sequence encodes CAISGGGGAGETQYF.

CDR3 loop: CASSPGTSGQETQYF. CDR3 DNA: TGTGCCAGCAGCCCCGGGACTAGCGGGCAAGAGACCCAGTACTTC. V and J are TRBV7-9 and TRBJ2-5; 12 bases line up with TRBD2. The germline V gene encodes CDR1 SEHNR and CDR2 FQNEAQ (reference sequence). The CDR3 length is 15 residues. V lost 5 bases to trimming and J lost 2 bases; unmatched junction nucleotides: 3.

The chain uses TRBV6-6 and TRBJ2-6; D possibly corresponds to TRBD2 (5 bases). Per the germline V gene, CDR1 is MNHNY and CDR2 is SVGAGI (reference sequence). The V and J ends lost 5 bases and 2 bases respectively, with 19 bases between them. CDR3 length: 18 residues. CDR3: CASSRKAPDGAGANVLTF. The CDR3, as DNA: TGTGCCAGCAGTCGTAAGGCTCCCGACGGGGCTGGGGCCAACGTCCTGACTTTC.

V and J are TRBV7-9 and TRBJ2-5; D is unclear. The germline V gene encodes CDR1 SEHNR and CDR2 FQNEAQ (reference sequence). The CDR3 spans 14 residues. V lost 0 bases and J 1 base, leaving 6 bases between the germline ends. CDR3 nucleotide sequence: TGTGCCAGCAGCTTAGCGTCTAGCCAAGAGACCCAGTACTTC. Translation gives CASSLASSQETQYF.

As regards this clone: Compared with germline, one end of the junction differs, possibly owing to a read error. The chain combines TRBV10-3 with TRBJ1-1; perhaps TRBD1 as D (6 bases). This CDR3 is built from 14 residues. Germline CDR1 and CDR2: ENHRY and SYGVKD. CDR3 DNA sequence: TGTGCCACCAGTCAAGGGGGTTTGGGCACTGAAGCTTTCTTT. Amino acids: CATSQGGLGTEAFF.

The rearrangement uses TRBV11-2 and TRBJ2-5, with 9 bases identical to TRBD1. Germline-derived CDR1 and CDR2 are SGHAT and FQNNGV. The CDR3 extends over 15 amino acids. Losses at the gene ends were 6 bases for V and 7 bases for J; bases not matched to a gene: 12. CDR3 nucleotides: TGTGCCAGCAGTCTTGGGACAGGGAGGAAGGGGACCCAGTACTTC. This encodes CASSLGTGRKGTQYF.

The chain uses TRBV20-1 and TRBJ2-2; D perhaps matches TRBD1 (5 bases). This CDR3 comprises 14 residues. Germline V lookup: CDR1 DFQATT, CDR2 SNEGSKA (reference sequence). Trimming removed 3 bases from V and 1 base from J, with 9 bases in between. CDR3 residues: CSASRQGNTGELFF. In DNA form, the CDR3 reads TGCAGTGCTAGTCGCCAGGGGAACACCGGGGAGCTGTTTTTT.

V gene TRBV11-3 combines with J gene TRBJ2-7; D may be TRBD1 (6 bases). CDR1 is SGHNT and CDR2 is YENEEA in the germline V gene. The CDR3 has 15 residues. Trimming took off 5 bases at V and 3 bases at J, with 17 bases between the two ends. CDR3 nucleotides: TGTGCCAGCAGCCCAACGGCACAGGGAGTCTACGAGCAGTACTTC. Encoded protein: CASSPTAQGVYEQYF.

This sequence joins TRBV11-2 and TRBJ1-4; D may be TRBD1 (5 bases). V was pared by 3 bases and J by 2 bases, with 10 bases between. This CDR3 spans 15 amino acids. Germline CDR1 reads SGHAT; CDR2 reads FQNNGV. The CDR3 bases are TGTGCCAGCAGCTTCGGGGGACCGACTAATGAAAAACTGTTTTTT. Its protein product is CASSFGGPTNEKLFF.

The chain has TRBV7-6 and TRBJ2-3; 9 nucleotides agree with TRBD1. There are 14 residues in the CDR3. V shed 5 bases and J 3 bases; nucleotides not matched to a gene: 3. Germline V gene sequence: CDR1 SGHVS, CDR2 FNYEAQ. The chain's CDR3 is CASSTDRGTDTQYF. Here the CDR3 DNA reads TGTGCCAGCAGCACAGACAGGGGGACAGATACGCAGTATTTT.

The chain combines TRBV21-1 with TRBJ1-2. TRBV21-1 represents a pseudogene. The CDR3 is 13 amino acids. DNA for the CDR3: TGTGCCAGCACCACGGAGCTGTTTGTGGGCTACACCTTC. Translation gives CASTTELFVGYTF.

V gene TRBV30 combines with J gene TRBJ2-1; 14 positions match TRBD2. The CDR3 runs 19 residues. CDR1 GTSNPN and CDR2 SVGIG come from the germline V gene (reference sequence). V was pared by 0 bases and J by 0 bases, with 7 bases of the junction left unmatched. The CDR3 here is CAWSVGLAGGPHSYNEQFF. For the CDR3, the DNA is TGTGCCTGGAGTGTTGGACTAGCGGGGGGCCCACACTCCTACAATGAGCAGTTCTTC.

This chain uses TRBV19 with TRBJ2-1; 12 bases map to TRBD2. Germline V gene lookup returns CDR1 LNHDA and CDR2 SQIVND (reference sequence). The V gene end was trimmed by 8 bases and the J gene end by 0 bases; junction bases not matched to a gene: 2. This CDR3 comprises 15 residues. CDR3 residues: CASRLAGDSYNEQFF. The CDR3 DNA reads TGTGCCAGTCGACTAGCGGGGGACTCCTACAATGAGCAGTTCTTC. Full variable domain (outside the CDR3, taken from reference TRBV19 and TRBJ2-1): DGGITQSPKYLFRKEGQNVTLSCEQNLNHDAMYWYRQDPGQGLRLIYYSQIVNDFQKGDIAEGYSVSREKKESFPLTVTSAQKNPTAFYLCASRLAGDSYNEQFFGPGTRLTVL.

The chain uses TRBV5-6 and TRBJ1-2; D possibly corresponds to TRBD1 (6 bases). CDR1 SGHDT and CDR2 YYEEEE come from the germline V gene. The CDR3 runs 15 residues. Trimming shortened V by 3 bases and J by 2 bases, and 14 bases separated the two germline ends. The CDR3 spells CASSYKTGVNYGYTF. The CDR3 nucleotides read TGTGCCAGCAGCTACAAGACAGGAGTCAACTATGGCTACACCTTC.

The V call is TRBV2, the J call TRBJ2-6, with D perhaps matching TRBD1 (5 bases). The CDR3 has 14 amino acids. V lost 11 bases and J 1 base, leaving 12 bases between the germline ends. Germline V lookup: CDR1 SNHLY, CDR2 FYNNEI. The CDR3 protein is CAGAYTSGANVLTF. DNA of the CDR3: TGTGCCGGGGCTTATACTTCTGGGGCCAACGTCCTGACTTTC.

CDR3 sequence: CASSQGNQETQYF. Written as DNA, the CDR3 is TGTGCCAGCAGCCAGGGGAATCAAGAGACCCAGTACTTC. The chain joins TRBV7-3 to TRBJ2-5, with D perhaps TRBD1 (6 bases). Per germline, CDR1 SGHTA and CDR2 FQGTGA. The CDR3 contains 13 residues. V lost 5 bases to trimming and J lost 2 bases, with 9 bases between them. Complete variable domain (other parts from reference TRBV7-3 and TRBJ2-5): GAGVSQTPSNKVTEKGKYVELRCDPISGHTALYWYRQSLGQGPEFLIYFQGTGAADDSGLPNDRFFAVRPEGSVSTLKIQRTERGDSAVYLCASSQGNQETQYFGPGTRLLVL.

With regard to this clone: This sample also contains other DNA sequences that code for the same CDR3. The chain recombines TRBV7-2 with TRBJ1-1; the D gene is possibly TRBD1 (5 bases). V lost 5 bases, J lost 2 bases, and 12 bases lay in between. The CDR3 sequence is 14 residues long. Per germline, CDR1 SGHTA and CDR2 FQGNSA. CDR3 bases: TGTGCCAGCAGCCCGCGGCAGGGAAACACTGAAGCTTTCTTT. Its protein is CASSPRQGNTEAFF. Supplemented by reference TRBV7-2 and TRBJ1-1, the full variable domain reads GAGVSQSPSNKVTEKGKDVELRCDPISGHTALYWYRQSLGQGLEFLIYFQGNSAPDKSGLPSDRFSAERTGGSVSTLTIQRTQQEDSAVYLCASSPRQGNTEAFFGQGTRLTVV.

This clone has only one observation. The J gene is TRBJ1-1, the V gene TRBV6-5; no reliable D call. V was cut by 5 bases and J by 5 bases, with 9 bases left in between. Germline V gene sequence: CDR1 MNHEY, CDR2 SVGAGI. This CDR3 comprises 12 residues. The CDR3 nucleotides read TGTGCCAGCAGTACTCGGAGGACTGAAGCTTTCTTT. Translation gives CASSTRRTEAFF.

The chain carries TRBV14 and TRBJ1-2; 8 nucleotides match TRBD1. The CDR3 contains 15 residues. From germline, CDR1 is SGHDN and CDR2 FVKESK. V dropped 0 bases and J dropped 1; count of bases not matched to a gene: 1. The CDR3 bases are TGTGCCAGCAGCCAAGACACAGGGGGTAACTATGGCTACACCTTC. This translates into CASSQDTGGNYGYTF.

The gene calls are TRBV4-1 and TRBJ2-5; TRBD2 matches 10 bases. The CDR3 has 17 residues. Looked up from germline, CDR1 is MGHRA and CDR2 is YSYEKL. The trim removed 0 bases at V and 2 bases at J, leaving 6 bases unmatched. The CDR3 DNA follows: TGCGCCAGCAGCCAAGATGGGGTAGCGGGGGGACAAGAGACCCAGTACTTC. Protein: CASSQDGVAGGQETQYF.

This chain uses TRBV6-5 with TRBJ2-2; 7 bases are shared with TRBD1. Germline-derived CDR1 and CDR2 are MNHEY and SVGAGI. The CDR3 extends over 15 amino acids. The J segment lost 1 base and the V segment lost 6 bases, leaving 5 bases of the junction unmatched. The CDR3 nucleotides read TGTGCCAGCAGAACAGGGGCTGTGAACACCGGGGAGCTGTTTTTT. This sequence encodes CASRTGAVNTGELFF.